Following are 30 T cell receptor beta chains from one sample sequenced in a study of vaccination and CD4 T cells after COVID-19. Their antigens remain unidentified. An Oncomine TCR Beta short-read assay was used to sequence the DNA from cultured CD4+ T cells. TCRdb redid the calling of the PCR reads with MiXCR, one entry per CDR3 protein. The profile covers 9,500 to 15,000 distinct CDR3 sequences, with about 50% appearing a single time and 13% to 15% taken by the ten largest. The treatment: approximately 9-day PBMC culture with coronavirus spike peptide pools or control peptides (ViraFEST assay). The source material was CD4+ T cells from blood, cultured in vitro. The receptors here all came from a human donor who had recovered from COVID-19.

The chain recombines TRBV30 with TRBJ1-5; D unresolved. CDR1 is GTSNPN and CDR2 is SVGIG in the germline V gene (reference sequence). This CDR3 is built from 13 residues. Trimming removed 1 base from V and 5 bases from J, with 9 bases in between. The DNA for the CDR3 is TGTGCCTGGAGTGGAGGATGGGATCAGCCCCAGCATTTT. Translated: CAWSGGWDQPQHF.

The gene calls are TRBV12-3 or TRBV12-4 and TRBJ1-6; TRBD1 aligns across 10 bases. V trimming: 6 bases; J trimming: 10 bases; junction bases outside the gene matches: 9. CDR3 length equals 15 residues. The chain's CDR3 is CASRPGTGEFSPLHF. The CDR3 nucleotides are TGTGCCAGCAGGCCGGGGACAGGGGAATTCTCACCCCTCCACTTT.

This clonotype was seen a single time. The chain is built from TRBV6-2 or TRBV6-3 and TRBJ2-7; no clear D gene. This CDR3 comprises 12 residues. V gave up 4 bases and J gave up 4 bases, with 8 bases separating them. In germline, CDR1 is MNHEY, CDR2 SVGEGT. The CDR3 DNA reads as TGTGCCAGCAGTTCTGATGTTTACGAGCAGTACTTC. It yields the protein CASSSDVYEQYF.

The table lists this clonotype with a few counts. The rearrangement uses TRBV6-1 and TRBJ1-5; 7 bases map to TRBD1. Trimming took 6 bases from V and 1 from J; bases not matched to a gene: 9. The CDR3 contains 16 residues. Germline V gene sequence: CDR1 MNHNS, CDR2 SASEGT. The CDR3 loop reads CASSGGGGRSNQPQHF. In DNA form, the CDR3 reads TGTGCCAGCAGCGGGGGAGGGGGCAGGAGCAATCAGCCCCAGCATTTT.

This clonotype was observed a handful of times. Here the CDR3 DNA reads TGTGCCAGTAGACGGGACAGGAGCTCCTACGAGCAGTACTTC. This gives the protein CASRRDRSSYEQYF. The chain uses TRBV19 and TRBJ2-7; 8 nucleotides line up with TRBD1. Per germline, CDR1 LNHDA and CDR2 SQIVND (reference sequence). V lost 6 bases to trimming and J lost 0 bases; unmatched junction nucleotides: 4. This CDR3 spans 14 amino acids.

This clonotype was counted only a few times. Here the CDR3 DNA reads TGTGCCAGCAGCCAACAACAGGGGGCTGATGAAGCTTTCTTT. Translating it yields CASSQQQGADEAFF. The V and J genes are TRBV14 and TRBJ1-1; TRBD1 matches at 9 bases. The CDR3 sequence is 14 residues long. V was pared by 2 bases and J by 7 bases, with 5 bases of the junction left unmatched. Per the germline V gene, CDR1 is SGHDN and CDR2 is FVKESK.

CDR3 sequence (DNA): TGCAGTGCTCCCAAGGGGGATGACTATGGCTACACCTTC. Its protein is CSAPKGDDYGYTF. The chain recombines TRBV20-1 with TRBJ1-2; tentatively, D is TRBD1 (6 bases). CDR3 length equals 13 residues. The ends were cut back, 5 bases at V and 3 bases at J, with 13 bases in the middle. The germline V gene encodes CDR1 DFQATT and CDR2 SNEGSKA (reference sequence).

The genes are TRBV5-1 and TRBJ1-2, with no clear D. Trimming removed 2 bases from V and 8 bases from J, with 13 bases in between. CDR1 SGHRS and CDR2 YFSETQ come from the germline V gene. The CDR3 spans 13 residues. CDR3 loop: CASSFEGEGGYTF. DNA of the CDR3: TGCGCCAGCAGCTTCGAGGGCGAGGGAGGCTACACCTTC.

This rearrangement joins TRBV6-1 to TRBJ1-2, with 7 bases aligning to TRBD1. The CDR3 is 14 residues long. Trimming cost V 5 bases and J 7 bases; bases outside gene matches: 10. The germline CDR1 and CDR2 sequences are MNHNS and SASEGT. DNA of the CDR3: TGTGCCAGCAGTCCGCTACGGACAGGAGGTGGCTACACCTTC. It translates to CASSPLRTGGGYTF.

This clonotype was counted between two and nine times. The CDR3: CSASRTVNTEAFF. The CDR3 region has the DNA TGCAGTGCTTCCCGGACAGTGAACACTGAAGCTTTCTTT. V gene TRBV20-1 combines with J gene TRBJ1-1; the D gene is possibly TRBD1 (6 bases). The V and J ends lost 5 bases and 0 bases respectively, with 10 bases between them. This CDR3 region has 13 residues. In germline, CDR1 is DFQATT, CDR2 SNEGSKA (reference sequence).

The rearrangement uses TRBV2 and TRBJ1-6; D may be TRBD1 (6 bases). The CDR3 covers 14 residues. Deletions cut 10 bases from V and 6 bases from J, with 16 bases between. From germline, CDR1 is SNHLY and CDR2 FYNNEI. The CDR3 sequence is CAIFFPDSNSPLHF. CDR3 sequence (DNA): TGTGCCATCTTTTTCCCGGACAGTAATTCACCCCTCCACTTT.

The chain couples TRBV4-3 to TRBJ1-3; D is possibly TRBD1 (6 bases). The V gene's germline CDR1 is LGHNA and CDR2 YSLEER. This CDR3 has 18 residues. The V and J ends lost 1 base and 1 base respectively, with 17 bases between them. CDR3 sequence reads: CASSQVAFGGGSGNTIYF. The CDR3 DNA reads TGCGCCAGCAGCCAAGTGGCCTTCGGAGGGGGGTCTGGAAACACCATATATTTT.

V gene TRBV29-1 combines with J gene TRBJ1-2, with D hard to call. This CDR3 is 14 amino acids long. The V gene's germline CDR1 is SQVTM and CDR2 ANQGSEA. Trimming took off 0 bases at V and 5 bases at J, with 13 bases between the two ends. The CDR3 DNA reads TGCAGCGTTGAAGATCGAGGAGGGTTTTATGGCTACACCTTC. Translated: CSVEDRGGFYGYTF.

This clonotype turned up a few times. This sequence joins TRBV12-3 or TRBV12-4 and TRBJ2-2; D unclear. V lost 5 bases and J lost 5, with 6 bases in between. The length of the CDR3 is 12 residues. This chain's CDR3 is CASSPVTGELFF. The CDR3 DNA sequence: TGTGCCAGCAGTCCTGTTACCGGGGAGCTGTTTTTT.

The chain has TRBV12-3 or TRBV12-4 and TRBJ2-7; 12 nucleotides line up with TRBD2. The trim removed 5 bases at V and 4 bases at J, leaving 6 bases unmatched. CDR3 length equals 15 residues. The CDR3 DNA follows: TGTGCCAGCAGTCCTAGCGGGGGGGCCTTTTACGAGCAGTACTTC. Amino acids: CASSPSGGAFYEQYF.

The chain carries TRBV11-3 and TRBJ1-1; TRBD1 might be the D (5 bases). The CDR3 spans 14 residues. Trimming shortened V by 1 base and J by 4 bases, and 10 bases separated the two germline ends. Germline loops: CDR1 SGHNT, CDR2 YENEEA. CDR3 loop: CASSLGAGPTEAFF. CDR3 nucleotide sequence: TGTGCCAGCAGCTTAGGAGCAGGGCCCACTGAAGCTTTCTTT. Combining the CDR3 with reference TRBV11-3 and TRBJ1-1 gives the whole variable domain EAGVVQSPRYKIIEKKQPVAFWCNPISGHNTLYWYLQNLGQGPELLIRYENEEAVDDSQLPKDRFSAERLKGVDSTLKIQPAELGDSAVYLCASSLGAGPTEAFFGQGTRLTVV.

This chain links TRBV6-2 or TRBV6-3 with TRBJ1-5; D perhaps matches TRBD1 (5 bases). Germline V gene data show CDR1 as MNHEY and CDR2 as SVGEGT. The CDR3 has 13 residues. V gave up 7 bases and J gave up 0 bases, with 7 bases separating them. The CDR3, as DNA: TGTGCCAGCACCAGGGATAGCAATCAGCCCCAGCATTTT. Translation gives CASTRDSNQPQHF.

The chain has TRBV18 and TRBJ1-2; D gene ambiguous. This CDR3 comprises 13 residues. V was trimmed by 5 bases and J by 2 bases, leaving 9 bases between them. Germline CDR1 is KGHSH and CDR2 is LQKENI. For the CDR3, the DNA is TGTGCCAGCTCAATAGACACGAACTATGGCTACACCTTC. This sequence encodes CASSIDTNYGYTF.

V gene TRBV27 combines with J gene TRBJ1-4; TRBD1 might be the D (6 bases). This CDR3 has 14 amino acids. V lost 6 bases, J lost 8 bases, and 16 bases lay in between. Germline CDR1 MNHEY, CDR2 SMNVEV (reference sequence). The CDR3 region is CASSYGGPREKLFF. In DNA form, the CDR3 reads TGTGCCAGCAGCTATGGGGGGCCTCGGGAAAAACTGTTTTTT.

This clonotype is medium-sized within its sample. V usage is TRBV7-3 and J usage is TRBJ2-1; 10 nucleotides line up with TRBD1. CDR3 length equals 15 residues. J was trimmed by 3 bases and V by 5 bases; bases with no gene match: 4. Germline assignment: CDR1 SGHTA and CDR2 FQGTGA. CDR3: CASSPGQGYYNEQFF. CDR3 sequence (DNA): TGTGCCAGCAGCCCGGGACAGGGGTACTACAATGAGCAGTTCTTC.

This chain's CDR3 is CASGTGRDNSPLHF. For the CDR3, the DNA is TGCGCCAGCGGGACAGGGCGAGATAATTCACCCCTCCACTTT. This chain uses TRBV5-1 with TRBJ1-6; 9 bases fit TRBD1. This CDR3 has 14 residues. From germline, CDR1 is SGHRS and CDR2 YFSETQ. V shed 7 bases and J 5 bases; nucleotides not matched to a gene: 4.

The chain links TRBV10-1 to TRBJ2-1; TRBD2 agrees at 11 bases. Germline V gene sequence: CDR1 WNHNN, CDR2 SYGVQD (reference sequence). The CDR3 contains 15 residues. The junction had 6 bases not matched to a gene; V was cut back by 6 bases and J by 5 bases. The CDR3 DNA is TGCGCCAGCAGGATAACTAGCGGGGGCAACAATGAGCAGTTCTTC. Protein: CASRITSGGNNEQFF.

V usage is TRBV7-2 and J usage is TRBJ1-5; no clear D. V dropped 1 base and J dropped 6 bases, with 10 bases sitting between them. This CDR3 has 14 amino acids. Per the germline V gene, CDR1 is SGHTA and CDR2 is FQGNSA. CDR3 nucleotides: TGTGCCAGCAGCTTAGTGGGTAAAGGTCAGCCCCAGCATTTT. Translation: CASSLVGKGQPQHF. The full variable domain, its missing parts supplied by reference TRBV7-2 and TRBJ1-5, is GAGVSQSPSNKVTEKGKDVELRCDPISGHTALYWYRQSLGQGLEFLIYFQGNSAPDKSGLPSDRFSAERTGGSVSTLTIQRTQQEDSAVYLCASSLVGKGQPQHFGDGTRLSIL.

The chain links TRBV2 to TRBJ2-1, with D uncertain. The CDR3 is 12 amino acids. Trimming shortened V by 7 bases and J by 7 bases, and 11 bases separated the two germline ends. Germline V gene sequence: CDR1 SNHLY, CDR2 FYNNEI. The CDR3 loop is CASTESSNEQFF. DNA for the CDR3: TGTGCCAGCACCGAATCGTCTAATGAGCAGTTCTTC.

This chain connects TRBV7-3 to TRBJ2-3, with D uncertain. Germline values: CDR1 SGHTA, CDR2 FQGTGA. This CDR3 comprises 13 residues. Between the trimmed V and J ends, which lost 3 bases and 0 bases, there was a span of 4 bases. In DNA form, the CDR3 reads TGTGCCAGCAGCTTGGGGAGCACAGATACGCAGTATTTT. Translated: CASSLGSTDTQYF.

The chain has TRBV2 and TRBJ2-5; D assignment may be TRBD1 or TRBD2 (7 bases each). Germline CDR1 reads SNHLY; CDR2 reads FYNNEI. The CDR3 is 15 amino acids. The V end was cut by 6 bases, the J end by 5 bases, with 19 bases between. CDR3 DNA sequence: TGTGCCAGCAGCCCGTCGGACAGGCGGGGGGAGACCCAGTACTTC. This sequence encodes CASSPSDRRGETQYF.

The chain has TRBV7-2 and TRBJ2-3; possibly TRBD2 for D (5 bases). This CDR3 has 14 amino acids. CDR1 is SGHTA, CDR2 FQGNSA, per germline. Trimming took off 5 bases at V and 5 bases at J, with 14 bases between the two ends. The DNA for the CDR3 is TGTGCCAGCAGCCCAACTAGACTGCAAGATACGCAGTATTTT. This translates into CASSPTRLQDTQYF.

The CDR3 nucleotides are TGTGCCAGCAGCTTAGACAGATTTAACTATGGCTACACCTTC. The encoded protein is CASSLDRFNYGYTF. This chain connects TRBV11-3 to TRBJ1-2; D is unresolved. The germline V gene encodes CDR1 SGHNT and CDR2 YENEEA. The V gene lost 0 bases and the J gene lost 1 base, with 6 bases spanning the gap. The CDR3 runs to 14 residues. The complete variable domain, with remaining parts taken from reference TRBV11-3 and TRBJ1-2, reads EAGVVQSPRYKIIEKKQPVAFWCNPISGHNTLYWYLQNLGQGPELLIRYENEEAVDDSQLPKDRFSAERLKGVDSTLKIQPAELGDSAVYLCASSLDRFNYGYTFGSGTRLTVV.

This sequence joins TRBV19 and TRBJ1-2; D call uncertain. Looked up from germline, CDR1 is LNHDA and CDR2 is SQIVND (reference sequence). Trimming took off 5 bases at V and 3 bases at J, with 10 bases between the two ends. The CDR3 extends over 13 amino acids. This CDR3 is CASSVAGDYGYTF. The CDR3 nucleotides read TGTGCCAGTAGTGTCGCAGGCGACTATGGCTACACCTTC.

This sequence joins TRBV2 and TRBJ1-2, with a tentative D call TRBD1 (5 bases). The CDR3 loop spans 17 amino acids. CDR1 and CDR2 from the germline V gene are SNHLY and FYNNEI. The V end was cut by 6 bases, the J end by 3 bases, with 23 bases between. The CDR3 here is CASRRRNPLTGDYGYTF. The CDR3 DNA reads TGTGCCAGCAGGCGCAGGAACCCCCTTACGGGGGACTATGGCTACACCTTC.